A selection of T cell receptor beta chains follows, all from one sample in a study of blood T cell repertoires in COVID-19. Profiled with immunoSEQ multiplex PCR; TCRdb holds only in-frame clones, not every one. Here the sample spans a few hundred thousand clones, approximately 90% being singletons. Sequenced input: PBMCs or T cells enriched from blood (not recorded which). These receptors originate from a woman between 35 and 50 years old who had been exposed to COVID-19. Both conserved end residues are part of each CDR3. D genes are given only for firm matches. Clone sizes are given selectively: once, few, many, or a class where the clone is expanded.

j_call	clone_size	d_call	v_call	cdr3_aa	cdr3_nt
TRBJ1-1	.	TRBD1	TRBV18	CASSPGGGLTEAFF	TGTGCCAGCTCACCTGGAGGGGGCCTGACTGAAGCTTTCTTT
TRBJ1-2	many	.	TRBV14	CASSHTRGDGYTF	TGTGCCAGCAGCCACACCAGAGGCGATGGCTACACCTTC
TRBJ1-5	.	.	TRBV30	CAWSVSGNDQPQHF	TGTGCCTGGAGTGTAAGCGGGAACGATCAGCCCCAGCATTTT
TRBJ2-2	once	.	TRBV29-1	CSATGHTGELFF	TGCAGCGCCACAGGGCACACCGGGGAGCTGTTTTTT
TRBJ1-5	.	TRBD1	TRBV7-8	CASSPKTGDQPQHF	TGTGCCAGCAGCCCGAAGACAGGGGATCAGCCCCAGCATTTT
TRBJ1-1	.	TRBD1	TRBV5-4	CASSLQGAGEAFF	TGTGCCAGCAGCTTACAGGGGGCCGGTGAAGCTTTCTTT
TRBJ1-1	.	.	TRBV7-2	CASSPAYNTEAFF	TGTGCCAGCAGTCCCGCCTATAACACTGAAGCTTTCTTT
TRBJ1-1	few	TRBD1	TRBV29-1	CSVETGKSLAEAFF	TGCAGCGTTGAGACAGGGAAATCTCTCGCTGAAGCTTTCTTT
TRBJ2-3	.	TRBD2	TRBV5-1	CASSPLTSGGLTLYTQYF	TGCGCCAGCAGCCCCTTGACTAGCGGGGGGCTTACTTTGTATACGCAGTATTTT
TRBJ2-5	.	.	TRBV12-3/TRBV12-4	CASTSGKRETQYF	TGTGCCAGCACATCAGGGAAGCGAGAGACCCAGTACTTC
TRBJ2-7	.	.	TRBV7-8	CASSWSRDLTYEQYF	TGTGCCAGCAGCTGGAGCCGGGACTTAACCTACGAGCAGTACTTC
TRBJ2-1	.	.	TRBV21-1	CASSGGASEQFF	TGTGCCAGCAGCGGCGGGGCGAGTGAGCAGTTCTTC
TRBJ2-2	.	TRBD1	TRBV5-1	CASSTQGDTGELFF	TGCGCCAGCAGTACGCAGGGGGACACCGGGGAGCTGTTTTTT
TRBJ2-1	few	.	TRBV11-1	CASSLRGSSYNEQFF	TGTGCCAGCAGCTTAAGGGGGAGCTCCTACAATGAGCAGTTCTTC
TRBJ1-1	.	TRBD1	TRBV6-4	CASSEDRGTEAFF	TGTGCCAGCAGTGAGGACAGGGGAACTGAAGCTTTCTTT
TRBJ1-1	.	.	TRBV6-5	CASMRVRTEAFF	TGTGCCAGCATGAGGGTGCGGACTGAAGCTTTCTTT
TRBJ1-1	.	.	TRBV9	CASSRTSTEAFF	TGTGCCAGCAGCCGGACTTCTACTGAAGCTTTCTTT
TRBJ1-5	.	.	TRBV19	CASSIGVRGSQPQHF	TGTGCCAGTAGTATTGGTGTCAGGGGAAGTCAGCCCCAGCATTTT
TRBJ2-5	.	TRBD1	TRBV18	CASSQGQGIVETQYF	TGTGCCAGCTCGCAGGGACAGGGGATTGTGGAGACCCAGTACTTC
TRBJ2-5	.	.	TRBV15	CATSRDYRGGVETQYF	TGTGCCACCAGCAGAGATTATAGAGGGGGGGTAGAGACCCAGTACTTC
TRBJ1-3	.	.	TRBV14	CASSQQGFGNTIYF	TGTGCCAGCAGCCAACAGGGTTTTGGAAACACCATATATTTT
TRBJ2-5	.	TRBD2	TRBV19	CASMGLAGVPETQYF	TGTGCCAGTATGGGCCTAGCGGGAGTCCCAGAGACCCAGTACTTC